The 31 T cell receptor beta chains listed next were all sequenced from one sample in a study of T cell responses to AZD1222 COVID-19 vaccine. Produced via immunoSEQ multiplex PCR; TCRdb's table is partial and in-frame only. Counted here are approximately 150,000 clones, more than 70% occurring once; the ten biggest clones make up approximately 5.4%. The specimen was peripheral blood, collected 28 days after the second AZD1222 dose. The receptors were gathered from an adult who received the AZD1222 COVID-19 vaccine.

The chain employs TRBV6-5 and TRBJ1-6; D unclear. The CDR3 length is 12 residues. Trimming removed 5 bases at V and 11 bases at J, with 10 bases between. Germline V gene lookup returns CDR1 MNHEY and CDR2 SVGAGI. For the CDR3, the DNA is TGTGCCAGCAGTCCGGGCAACACACCCCTCCACTTT. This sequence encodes CASSPGNTPLHF.

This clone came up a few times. The CDR3 DNA reads as TGTGCCAGCAGCTTAGGGGACAGCAATCAGCCCCAGCATTTT. As protein: CASSLGDSNQPQHF. The chain uses TRBV7-8 and TRBJ1-5; TRBD1 might be the D (5 bases). Trimming shortened V by 1 base and J by 1 base, and 5 bases separated the two germline ends. Germline CDR1 is SGHVS and CDR2 is FQNEAQ. This CDR3 has 14 amino acids. The full variable domain, completed using reference TRBV7-8 and TRBJ1-5, is GAGVSQSPRYKVAKRGQDVALRCDPISGHVSLFWYQQALGQGPEFLTYFQNEAQLDKSGLPSDRFFAERPEGSVSTLKIQRTQQEDSAVYLCASSLGDSNQPQHFGDGTRLSIL.

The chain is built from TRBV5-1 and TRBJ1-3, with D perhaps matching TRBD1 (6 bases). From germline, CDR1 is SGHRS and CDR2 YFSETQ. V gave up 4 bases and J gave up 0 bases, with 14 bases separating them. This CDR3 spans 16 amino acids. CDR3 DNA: TGCGCCAGCAGCGCAGGTGGGGGCCTCTCTGGAAACACCATATATTTT. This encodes CASSAGGGLSGNTIYF.

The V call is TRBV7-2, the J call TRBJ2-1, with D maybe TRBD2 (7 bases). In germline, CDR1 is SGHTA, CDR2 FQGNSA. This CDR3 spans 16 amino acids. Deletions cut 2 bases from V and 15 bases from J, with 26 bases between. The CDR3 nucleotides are TGTGCCAGCAGCTTAAGGTACCTGGACAGTGGGACTAACCTGTTCTTC. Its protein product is CASSLRYLDSGTNLFF.

The CDR3 is CASTHRFLTGAGELFF. CDR3 DNA: TGTGCCAGCACACATCGTTTCCTAACTGGGGCCGGGGAGCTGTTTTTT. The genes are TRBV27 and TRBJ2-2, with D unresolved. Germline CDR1 and CDR2: MNHEY and SMNVEV (reference sequence). The CDR3 runs 16 residues. Trimming took 7 bases from V and 6 from J, leaving 21 bases between them.

The chain's CDR3 is CATRGRDQETQYF. CDR3 sequence (DNA): TGTGCCACCAGGGGCAGGGACCAAGAGACCCAGTACTTC. This rearrangement joins TRBV24-1 to TRBJ2-5; a possible D gene is TRBD1 (5 bases). Deletions cut 7 bases from V and 0 bases from J, with 8 bases between. Germline values: CDR1 KGHDR, CDR2 SFDVKD. CDR3 size: 13 residues.

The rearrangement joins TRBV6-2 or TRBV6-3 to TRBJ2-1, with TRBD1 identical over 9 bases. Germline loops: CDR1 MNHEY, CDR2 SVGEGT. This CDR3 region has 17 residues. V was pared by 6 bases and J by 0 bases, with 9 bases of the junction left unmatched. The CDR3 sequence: CASSPPAGQGSYNEQFF. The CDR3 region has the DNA TGTGCCAGCAGCCCCCCGGCGGGACAGGGCTCCTACAATGAGCAGTTCTTC.

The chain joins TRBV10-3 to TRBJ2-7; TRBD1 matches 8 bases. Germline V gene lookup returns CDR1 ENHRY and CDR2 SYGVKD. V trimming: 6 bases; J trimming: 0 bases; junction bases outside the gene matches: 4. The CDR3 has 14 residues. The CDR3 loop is CAISSGTGSYEQYF. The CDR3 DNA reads TGTGCCATCAGCTCCGGGACAGGCTCCTACGAGCAGTACTTC.

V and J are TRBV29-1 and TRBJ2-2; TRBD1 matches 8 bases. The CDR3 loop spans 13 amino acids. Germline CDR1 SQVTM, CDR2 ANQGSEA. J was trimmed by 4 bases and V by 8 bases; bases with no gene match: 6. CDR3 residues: CSTGQGGTGELFF. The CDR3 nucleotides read TGCAGCACTGGACAGGGAGGCACCGGGGAGCTGTTTTTT.

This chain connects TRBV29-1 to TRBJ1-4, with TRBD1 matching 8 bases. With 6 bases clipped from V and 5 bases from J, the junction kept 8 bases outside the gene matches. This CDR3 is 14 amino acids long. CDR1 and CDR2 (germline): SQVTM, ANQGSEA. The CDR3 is CSVSGTGLNEKLFF. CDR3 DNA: TGCAGCGTGTCCGGGACAGGCCTGAATGAAAAACTGTTTTTT.

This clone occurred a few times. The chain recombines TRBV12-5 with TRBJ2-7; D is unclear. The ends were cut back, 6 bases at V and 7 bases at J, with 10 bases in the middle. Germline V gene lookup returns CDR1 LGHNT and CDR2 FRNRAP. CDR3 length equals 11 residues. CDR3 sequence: CASGLGLEQYF. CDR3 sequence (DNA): TGTGCTAGTGGCCTTGGGCTTGAGCAGTACTTC.

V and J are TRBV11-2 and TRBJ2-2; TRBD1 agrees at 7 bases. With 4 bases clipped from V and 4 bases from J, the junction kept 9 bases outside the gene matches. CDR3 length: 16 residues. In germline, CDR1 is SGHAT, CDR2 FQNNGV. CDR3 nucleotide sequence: TGTGCCAGCAGCTCCCCCGACAGGGAATCCACCGGGGAGCTGTTTTTT. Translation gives CASSSPDRESTGELFF. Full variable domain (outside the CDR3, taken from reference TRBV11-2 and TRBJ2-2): EAGVAQSPRYKIIEKRQSVAFWCNPISGHATLYWYQQILGQGPKLLIQFQNNGVVDDSQLPKDRFSAERLKGVDSTLKIQPAKLEDSAVYLCASSSPDRESTGELFFGEGSRLTVL.

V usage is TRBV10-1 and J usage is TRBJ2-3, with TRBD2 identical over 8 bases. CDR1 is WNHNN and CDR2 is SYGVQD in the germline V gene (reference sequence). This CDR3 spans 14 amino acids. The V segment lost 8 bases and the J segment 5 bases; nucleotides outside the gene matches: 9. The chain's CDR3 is CASGFGGARDTQYF. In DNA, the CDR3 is TGCGCCAGCGGTTTCGGGGGGGCTAGAGATACGCAGTATTTT.

CDR3 sequence reads: CASSQQGASGNTIYF. The CDR3 DNA reads TGTGCCAGCAGCCAACAGGGGGCTTCTGGAAACACCATATATTTT. J is TRBJ1-3 and V is TRBV14; 8 nucleotides match TRBD1. Trimming removed 2 bases from V and 1 base from J; junction bases left unmatched: 1. The CDR3 loop spans 15 amino acids. From germline, CDR1 is SGHDN and CDR2 FVKESK.

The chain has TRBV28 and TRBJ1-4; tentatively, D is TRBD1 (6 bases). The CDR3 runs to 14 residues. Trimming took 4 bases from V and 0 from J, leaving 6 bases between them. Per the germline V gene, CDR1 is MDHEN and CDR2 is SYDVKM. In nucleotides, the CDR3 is TGTGCCAGCAGTTCAGGGGCAACTAATGAAAAACTGTTTTTT. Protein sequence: CASSSGATNEKLFF.

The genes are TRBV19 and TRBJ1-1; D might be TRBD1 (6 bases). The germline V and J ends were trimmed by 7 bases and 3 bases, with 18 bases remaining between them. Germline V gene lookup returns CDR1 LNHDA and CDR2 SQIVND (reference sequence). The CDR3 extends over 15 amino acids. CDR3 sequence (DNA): TGTGCCAGTATCCCTCGGGGGCGGGCTGACACTGAAGCTTTCTTT. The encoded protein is CASIPRGRADTEAFF.

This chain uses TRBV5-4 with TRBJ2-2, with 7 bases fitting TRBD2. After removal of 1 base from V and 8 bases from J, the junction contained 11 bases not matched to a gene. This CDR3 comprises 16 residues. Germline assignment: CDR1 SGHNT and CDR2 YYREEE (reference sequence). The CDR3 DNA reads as TGTGCCAGCAGCTTGACCGGGGGGATGGGTACTGGGGAGCTGTTTTTT. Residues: CASSLTGGMGTGELFF.

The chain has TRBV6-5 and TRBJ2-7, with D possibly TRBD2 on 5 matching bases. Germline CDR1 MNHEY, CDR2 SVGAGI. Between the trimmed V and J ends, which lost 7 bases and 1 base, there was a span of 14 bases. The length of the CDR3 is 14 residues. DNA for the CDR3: TGTGCCAGCACCCCCCCCGGGATGTCCTACGAGCAGTACTTC. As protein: CASTPPGMSYEQYF.

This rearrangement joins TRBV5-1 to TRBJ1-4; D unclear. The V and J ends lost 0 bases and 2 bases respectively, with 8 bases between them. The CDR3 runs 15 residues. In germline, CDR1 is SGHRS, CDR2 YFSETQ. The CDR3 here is CASSLGVVTNEKLFF. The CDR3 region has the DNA TGCGCCAGCAGCTTGGGGGTAGTGACTAATGAAAAACTGTTTTTT. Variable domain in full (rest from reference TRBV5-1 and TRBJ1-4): KAGVTQTPRYLIKTRGQQVTLSCSPISGHRSVSWYQQTPGQGLQFLFEYFSETQRNKGNFPGRFSGRQFSNSRSEMNVSTLELGDSALYLCASSLGVVTNEKLFFGSGTQLSVL.

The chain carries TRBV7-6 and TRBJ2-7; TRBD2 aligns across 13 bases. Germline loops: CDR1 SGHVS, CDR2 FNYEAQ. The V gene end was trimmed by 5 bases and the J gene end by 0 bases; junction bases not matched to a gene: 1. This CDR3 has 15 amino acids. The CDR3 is CASSRTSGSSYEQYF. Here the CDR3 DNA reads TGTGCCAGCAGCCGGACTAGCGGGAGCTCCTACGAGCAGTACTTC.

CDR3 nucleotides: TGCAGTGCTCCCGACAGACGAGAAGCTTTCTTT. Residues: CSAPDRREAFF. The chain recombines TRBV20-1 with TRBJ1-1; weak D call: TRBD1 (5 bases). V lost 5 bases, J lost 8 bases, and 12 bases lay in between. This CDR3 has 11 amino acids. Per germline, CDR1 DFQATT and CDR2 SNEGSKA (reference sequence).

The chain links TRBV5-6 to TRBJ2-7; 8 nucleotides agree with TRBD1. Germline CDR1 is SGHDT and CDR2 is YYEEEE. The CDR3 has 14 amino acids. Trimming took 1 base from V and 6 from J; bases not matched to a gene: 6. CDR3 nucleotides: TGTGCCAGCAGCTTGTGGGACAGGCGACCCGAGCAGTACTTC. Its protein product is CASSLWDRRPEQYF.

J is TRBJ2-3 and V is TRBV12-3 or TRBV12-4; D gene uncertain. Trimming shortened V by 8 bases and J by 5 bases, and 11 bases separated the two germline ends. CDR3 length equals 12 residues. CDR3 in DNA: TGTGCCAGCGTGGGTACGGGAGATACGCAGTATTTT. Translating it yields CASVGTGDTQYF.

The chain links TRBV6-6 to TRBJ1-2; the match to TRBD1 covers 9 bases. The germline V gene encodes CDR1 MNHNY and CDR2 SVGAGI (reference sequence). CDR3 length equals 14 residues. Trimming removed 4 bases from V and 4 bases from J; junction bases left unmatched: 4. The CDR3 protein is CASSWDRDSYGYTF. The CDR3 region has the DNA TGTGCCAGCAGTTGGGACAGGGATAGCTATGGCTACACCTTC.

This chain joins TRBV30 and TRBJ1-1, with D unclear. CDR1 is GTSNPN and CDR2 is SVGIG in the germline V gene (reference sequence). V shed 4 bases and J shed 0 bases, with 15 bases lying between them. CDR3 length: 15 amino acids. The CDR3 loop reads CAWNMGKSMNTEAFF. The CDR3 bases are TGTGCCTGGAACATGGGCAAATCAATGAACACTGAAGCTTTCTTT.

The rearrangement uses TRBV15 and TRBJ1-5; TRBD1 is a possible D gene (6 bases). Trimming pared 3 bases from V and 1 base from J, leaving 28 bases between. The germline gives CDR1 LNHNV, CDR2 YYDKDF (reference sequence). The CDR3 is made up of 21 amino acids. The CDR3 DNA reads TGTGCCACCAGCAGTAATACCGGCAACTCGGGGGCAGGGCTCAGCAATCAGCCCCAGCATTTT. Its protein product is CATSSNTGNSGAGLSNQPQHF.

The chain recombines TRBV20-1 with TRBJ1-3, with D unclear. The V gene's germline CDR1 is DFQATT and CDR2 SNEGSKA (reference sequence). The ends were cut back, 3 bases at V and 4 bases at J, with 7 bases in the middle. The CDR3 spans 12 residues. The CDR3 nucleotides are TGCAGTGCTAGTGTTTACGGAAACACCATATATTTT. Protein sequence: CSASVYGNTIYF.

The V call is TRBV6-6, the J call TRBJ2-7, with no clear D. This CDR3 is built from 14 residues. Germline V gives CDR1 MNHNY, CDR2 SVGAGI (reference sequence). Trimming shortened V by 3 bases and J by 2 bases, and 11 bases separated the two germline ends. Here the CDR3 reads CASSYLQAAYEQYF. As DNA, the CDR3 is TGTGCCAGCAGTTATCTCCAGGCGGCCTACGAGCAGTACTTC.

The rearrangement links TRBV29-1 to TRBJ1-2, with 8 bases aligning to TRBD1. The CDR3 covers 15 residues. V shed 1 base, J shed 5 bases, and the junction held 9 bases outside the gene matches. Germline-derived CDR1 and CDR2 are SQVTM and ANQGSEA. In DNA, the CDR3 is TGCAGCGTTGAAGGGCAGGGGGCAGGAGTTTATGGCTACACCTTC. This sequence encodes CSVEGQGAGVYGYTF.

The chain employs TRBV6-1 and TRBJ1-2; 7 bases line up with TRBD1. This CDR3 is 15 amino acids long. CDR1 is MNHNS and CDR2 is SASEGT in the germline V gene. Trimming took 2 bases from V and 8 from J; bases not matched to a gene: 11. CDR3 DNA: TGTGCCAGCAGTGAAAGGGGGCCCCCATGGGAGGGCTACACCTTC. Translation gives CASSERGPPWEGYTF.

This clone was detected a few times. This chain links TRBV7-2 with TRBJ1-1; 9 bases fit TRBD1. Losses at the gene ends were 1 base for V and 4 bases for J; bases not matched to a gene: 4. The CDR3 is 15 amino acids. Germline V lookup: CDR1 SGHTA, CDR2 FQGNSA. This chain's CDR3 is CASSLDRGLGTEAFF. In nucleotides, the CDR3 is TGTGCCAGCAGCTTAGACAGGGGGCTTGGCACTGAAGCTTTCTTT.